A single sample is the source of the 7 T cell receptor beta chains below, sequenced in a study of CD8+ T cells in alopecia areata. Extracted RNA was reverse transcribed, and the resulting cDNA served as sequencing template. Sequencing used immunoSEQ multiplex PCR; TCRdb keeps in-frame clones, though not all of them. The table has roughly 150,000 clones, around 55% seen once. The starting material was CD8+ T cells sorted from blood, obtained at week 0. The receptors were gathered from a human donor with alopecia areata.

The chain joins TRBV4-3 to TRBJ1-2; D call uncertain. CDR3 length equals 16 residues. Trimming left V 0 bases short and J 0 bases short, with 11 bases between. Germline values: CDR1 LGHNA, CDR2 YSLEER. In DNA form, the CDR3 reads TGCGCCAGCAGCCAAGATAGAGGAACCGCTAACTATGGCTACACCTTC. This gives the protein CASSQDRGTANYGYTF.

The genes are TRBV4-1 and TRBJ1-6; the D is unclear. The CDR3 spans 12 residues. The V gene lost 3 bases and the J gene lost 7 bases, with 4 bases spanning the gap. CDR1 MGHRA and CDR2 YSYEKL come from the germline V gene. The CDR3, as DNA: TGCGCCAGCAGCCAGGGGAATTCACCCCTCCACTTT. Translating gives CASSQGNSPLHF.

CDR3 residues: CASSLSPGDPSPLHF. The CDR3 DNA follows: TGTGCCAGCAGCTTATCCCCCGGAGACCCTTCACCCCTCCACTTT. The gene calls are TRBV7-2 and TRBJ1-6, with no clear D. CDR1 and CDR2 (germline): SGHTA, FQGNSA. V was shortened by 2 bases and J by 9 bases, with 14 bases between the two germline ends. CDR3 length: 15 residues. Together with reference TRBV7-2 and TRBJ1-6, the CDR3 gives the full variable domain: GAGVSQSPSNKVTEKGKDVELRCDPISGHTALYWYRQSLGQGLEFLIYFQGNSAPDKSGLPSDRFSAERTGGSVSTLTIQRTQQEDSAVYLCASSLSPGDPSPLHFGNGTRLTVT.

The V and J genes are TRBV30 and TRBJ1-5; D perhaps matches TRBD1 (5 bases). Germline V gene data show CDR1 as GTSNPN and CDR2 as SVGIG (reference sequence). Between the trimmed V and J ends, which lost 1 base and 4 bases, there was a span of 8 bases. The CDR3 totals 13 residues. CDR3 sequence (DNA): TGTGCCTGGAGTGAGGGGTGGAATCAGCCCCAGCATTTT. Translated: CAWSEGWNQPQHF.

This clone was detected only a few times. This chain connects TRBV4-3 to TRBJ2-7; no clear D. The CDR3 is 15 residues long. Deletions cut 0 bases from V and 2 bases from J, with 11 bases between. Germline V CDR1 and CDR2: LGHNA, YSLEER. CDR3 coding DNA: TGCGCCAGCAGCCAAGACAACAGTCATGCCTACGAGCAGTACTTC. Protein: CASSQDNSHAYEQYF.

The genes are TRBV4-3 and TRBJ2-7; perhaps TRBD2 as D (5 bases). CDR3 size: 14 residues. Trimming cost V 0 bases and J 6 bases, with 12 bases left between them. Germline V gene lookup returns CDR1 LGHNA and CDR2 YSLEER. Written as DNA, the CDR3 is TGCGCCAGCAGCCAAGACCCCCGCGCGGGCGAGCAGTACTTC. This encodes CASSQDPRAGEQYF.

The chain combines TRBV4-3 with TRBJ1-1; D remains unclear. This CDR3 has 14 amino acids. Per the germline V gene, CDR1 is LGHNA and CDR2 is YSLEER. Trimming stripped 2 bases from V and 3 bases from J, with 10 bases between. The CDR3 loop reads CASSQKSAYTEAFF. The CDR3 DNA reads TGCGCCAGCAGCCAAAAGAGCGCTTACACTGAAGCTTTCTTT.